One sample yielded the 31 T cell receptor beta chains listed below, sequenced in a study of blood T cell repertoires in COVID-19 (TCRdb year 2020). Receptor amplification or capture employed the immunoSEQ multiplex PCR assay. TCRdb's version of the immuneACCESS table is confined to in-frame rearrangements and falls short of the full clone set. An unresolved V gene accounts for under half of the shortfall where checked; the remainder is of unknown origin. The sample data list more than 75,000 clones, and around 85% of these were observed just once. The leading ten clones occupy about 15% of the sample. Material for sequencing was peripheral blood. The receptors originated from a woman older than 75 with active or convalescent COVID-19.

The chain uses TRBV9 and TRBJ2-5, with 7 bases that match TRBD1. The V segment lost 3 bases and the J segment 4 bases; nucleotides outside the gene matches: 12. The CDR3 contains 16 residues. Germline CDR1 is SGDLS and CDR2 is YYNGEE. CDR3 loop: CASSEGADGAGETQYF. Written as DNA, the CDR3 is TGTGCCAGCAGCGAGGGGGCTGATGGAGCCGGAGAGACCCAGTACTTC. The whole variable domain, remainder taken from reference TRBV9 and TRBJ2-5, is DSGVTQTPKHLITATGQRVTLRCSPRSGDLSVYWYQQSLDQGLQFLIQYYNGEERAKGNILERFSAQQFPDLHSELNLSSLELGDSALYFCASSEGADGAGETQYFGPGTRLLVL.

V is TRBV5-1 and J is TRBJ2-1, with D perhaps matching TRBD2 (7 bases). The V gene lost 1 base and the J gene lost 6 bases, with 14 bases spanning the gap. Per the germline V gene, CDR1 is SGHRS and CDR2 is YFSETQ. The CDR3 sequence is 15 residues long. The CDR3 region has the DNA TGCGCCAGCAGCTTGTCCGGGGGGCGGTCCAATGAGCAGTTCTTC. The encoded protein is CASSLSGGRSNEQFF.

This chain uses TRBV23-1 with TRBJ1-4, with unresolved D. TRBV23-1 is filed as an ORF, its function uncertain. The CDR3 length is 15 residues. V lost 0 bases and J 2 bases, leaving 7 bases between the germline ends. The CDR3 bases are TGCGCCAGCAGTCAATCGTGGGCGACTAATGAAAAACTGTTTTTT. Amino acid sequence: CASSQSWATNEKLFF.

In DNA, the CDR3 is TGTGCCAGCAGCTTTGGACTAGCCAATGAGCAGTTCTTC. This codes for CASSFGLANEQFF. The chain carries TRBV7-8 and TRBJ2-1; the match to TRBD2 covers 8 bases. CDR1 and CDR2 (germline): SGHVS, FQNEAQ. V dropped 3 bases and J dropped 6; count of bases not matched to a gene: 1. The CDR3 runs to 13 residues.

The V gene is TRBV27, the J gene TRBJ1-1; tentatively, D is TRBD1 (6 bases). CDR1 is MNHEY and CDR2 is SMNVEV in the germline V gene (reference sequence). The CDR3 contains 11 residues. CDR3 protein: CSRGGSTEAFF. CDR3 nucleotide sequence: TGTTCCCGAGGGGGTAGCACTGAAGCTTTCTTT.

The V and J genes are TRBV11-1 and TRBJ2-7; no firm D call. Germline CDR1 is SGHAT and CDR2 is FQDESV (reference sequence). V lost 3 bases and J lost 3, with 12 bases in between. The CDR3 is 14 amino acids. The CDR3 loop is CASSLRGAVYEQYF. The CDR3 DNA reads TGTGCCAGCAGCTTGAGAGGAGCCGTCTACGAGCAGTACTTC. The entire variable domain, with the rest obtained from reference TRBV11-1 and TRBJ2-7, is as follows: EAEVAQSPRYKITEKSQAVAFWCDPISGHATLYWYRQILGQGPELLVQFQDESVVDDSQLPKDRFSAERLKGVDSTLKIQPAELGDSAMYLCASSLRGAVYEQYFGPGTRLTVT.

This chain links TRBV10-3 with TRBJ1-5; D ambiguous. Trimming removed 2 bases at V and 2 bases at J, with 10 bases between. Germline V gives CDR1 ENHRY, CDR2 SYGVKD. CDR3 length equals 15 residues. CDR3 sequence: CAISELGGGNQPQHF. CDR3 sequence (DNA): TGTGCCATCAGTGAGCTGGGCGGGGGCAATCAGCCCCAGCATTTT.

CDR3: CASSGGTGANTGELFF. Here the CDR3 DNA reads TGTGCCAGCAGTGGGGGGACAGGGGCCAACACCGGGGAGCTGTTTTTT. The V gene is TRBV2, the J gene TRBJ2-2; 10 bases agree with TRBD1. The CDR3 covers 16 residues. V gave up 4 bases and J gave up 2 bases; unmatched junction bases: 4. Germline CDR1 SNHLY, CDR2 FYNNEI.

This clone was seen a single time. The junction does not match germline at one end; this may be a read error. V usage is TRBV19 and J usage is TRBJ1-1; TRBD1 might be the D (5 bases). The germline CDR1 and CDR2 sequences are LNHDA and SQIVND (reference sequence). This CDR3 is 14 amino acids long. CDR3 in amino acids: CASSIGGVWTEAFF. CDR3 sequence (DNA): TGTGCCAGCAGTATCGGGGGGGTATGGACTGAAGCTTTCTTT.

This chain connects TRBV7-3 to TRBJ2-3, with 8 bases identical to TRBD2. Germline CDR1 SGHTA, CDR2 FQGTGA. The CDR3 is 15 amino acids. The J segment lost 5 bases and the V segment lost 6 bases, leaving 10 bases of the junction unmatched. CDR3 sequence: CASSRNGGAQDTQYF. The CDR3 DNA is TGTGCCAGCAGTCGAAACGGGGGGGCCCAAGATACGCAGTATTTT.

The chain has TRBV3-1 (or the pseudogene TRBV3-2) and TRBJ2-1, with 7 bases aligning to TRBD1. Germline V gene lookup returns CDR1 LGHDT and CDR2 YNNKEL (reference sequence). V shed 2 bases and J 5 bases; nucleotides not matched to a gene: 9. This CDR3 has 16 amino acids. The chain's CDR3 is CASSQSRQGKHNEQFF. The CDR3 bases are TGTGCCAGCAGCCAATCCCGACAGGGTAAACACAATGAGCAGTTCTTC.

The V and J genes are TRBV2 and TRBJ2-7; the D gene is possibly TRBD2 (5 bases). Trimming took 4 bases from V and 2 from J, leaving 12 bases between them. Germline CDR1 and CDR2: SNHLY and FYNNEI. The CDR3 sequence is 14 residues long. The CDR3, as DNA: TGTGCCAGCAGTGGAGGGATCGTCACCTACGAGCAGTACTTC. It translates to CASSGGIVTYEQYF.

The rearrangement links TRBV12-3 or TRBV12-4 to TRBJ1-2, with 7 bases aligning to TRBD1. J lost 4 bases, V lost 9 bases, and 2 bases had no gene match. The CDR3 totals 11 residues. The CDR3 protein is CASGTAYGYTF. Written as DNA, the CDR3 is TGTGCCAGTGGGACAGCCTATGGCTACACCTTC.

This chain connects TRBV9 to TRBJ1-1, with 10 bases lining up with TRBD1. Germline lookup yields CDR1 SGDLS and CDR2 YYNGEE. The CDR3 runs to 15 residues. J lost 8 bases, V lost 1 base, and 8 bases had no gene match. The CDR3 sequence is CASSVTLDRGGEAFF. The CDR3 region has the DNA TGTGCCAGCAGCGTAACCCTGGACAGGGGGGGAGAAGCTTTCTTT. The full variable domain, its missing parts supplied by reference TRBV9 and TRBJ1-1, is DSGVTQTPKHLITATGQRVTLRCSPRSGDLSVYWYQQSLDQGLQFLIQYYNGEERAKGNILERFSAQQFPDLHSELNLSSLELGDSALYFCASSVTLDRGGEAFFGQGTRLTVV.

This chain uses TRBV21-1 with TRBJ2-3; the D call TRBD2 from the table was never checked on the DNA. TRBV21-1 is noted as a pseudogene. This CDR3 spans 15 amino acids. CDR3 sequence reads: CASSKGTSRTDTQYF. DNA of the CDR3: TGTGCCAGCAGCAAAGGGACTAGTCGTACAGATACGCAGTATTTT.

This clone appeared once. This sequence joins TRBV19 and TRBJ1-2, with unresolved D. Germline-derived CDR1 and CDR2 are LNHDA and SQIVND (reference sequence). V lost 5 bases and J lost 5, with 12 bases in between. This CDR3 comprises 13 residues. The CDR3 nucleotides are TGTGCCAGTAGTTTTCCAGGAGGGTATGGCTACACCTTC. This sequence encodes CASSFPGGYGYTF.

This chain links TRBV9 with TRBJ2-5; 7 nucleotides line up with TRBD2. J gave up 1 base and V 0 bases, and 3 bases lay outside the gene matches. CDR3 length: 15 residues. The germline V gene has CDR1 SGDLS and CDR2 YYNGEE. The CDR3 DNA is TGTGCCAGCAGCGTAGGCGGGGGAAGCCAAGAGACCCAGTACTTC. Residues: CASSVGGGSQETQYF.

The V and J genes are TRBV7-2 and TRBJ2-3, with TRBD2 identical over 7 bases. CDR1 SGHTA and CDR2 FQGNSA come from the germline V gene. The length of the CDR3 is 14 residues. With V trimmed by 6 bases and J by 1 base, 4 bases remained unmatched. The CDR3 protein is CASRLSGGTDTQYF. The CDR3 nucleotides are TGTGCCAGCAGGCTAAGCGGGGGCACAGATACGCAGTATTTT.

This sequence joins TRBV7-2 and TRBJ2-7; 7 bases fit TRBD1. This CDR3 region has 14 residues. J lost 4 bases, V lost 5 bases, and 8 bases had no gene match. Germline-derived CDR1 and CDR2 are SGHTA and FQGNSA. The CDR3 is CASSPGTDLYEQYF. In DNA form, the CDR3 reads TGTGCCAGCAGCCCCGGGACAGATCTTTACGAGCAGTACTTC.

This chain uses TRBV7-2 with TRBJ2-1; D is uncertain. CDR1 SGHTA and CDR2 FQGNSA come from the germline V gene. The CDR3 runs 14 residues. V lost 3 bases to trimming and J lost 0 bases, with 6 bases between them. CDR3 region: CASSLSGSYNEQFF. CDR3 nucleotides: TGTGCCAGCAGCTTGTCGGGCTCCTACAATGAGCAGTTCTTC.

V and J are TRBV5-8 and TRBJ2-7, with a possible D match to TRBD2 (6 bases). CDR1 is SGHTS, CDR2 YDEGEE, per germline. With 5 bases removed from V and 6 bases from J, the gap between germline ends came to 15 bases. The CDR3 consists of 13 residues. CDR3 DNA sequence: TGTGCCAGCAGACGGGGGACTTTGGGCGAGCAGTACTTC. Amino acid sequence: CASRRGTLGEQYF.

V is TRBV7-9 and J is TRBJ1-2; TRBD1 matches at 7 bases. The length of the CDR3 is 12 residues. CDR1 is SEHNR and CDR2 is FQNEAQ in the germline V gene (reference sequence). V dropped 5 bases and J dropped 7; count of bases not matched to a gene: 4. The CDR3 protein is CASSHNRGGYTF. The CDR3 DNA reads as TGTGCCAGCAGCCACAACAGGGGTGGCTACACCTTC.

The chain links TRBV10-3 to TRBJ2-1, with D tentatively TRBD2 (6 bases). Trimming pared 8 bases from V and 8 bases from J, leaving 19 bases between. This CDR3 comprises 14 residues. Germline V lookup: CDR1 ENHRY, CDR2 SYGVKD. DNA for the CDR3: TGTGCCATCCGCGCGGGATCAGTAGGTGATGAGCAGTTCTTC. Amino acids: CAIRAGSVGDEQFF.

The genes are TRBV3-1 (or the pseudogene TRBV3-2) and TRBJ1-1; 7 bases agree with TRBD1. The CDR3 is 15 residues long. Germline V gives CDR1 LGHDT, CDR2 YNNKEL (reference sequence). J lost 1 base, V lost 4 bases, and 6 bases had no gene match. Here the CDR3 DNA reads TGTGCCAGCAGCCTCGAGGGGGCCCCGAACACTGAAGCTTTCTTT. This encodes CASSLEGAPNTEAFF.

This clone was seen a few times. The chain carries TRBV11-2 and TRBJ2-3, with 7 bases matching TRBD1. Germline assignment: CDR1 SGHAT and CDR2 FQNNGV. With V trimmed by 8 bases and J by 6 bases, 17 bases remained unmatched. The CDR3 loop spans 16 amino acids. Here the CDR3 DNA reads TGTGCCAGCCGAAGGGTTAGACAGGGCCGTACGGATACGCAGTATTTT. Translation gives CASRRVRQGRTDTQYF.

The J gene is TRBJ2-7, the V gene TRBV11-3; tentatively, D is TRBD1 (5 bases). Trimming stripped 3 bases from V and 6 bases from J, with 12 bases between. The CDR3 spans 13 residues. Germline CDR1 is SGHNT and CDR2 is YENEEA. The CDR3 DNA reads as TGTGCCAGCAGCTTGGGTGGTAGGGGCGAGCAGTACTTC. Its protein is CASSLGGRGEQYF.

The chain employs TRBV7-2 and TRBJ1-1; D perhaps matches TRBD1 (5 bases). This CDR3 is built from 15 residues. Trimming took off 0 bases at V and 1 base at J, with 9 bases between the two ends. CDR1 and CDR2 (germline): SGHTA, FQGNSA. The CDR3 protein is CASSLAGPKNTEAFF. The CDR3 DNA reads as TGTGCCAGCAGCTTAGCGGGGCCGAAGAACACTGAAGCTTTCTTT. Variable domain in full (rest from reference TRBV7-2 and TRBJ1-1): GAGVSQSPSNKVTEKGKDVELRCDPISGHTALYWYRQSLGQGLEFLIYFQGNSAPDKSGLPSDRFSAERTGGSVSTLTIQRTQQEDSAVYLCASSLAGPKNTEAFFGQGTRLTVV.

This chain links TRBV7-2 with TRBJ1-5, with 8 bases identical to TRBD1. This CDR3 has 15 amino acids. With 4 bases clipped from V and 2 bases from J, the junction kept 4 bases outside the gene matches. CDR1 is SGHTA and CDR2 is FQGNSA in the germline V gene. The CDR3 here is CASSSGQGGNQPQHF. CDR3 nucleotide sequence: TGTGCCAGCAGCTCCGGACAGGGCGGCAATCAGCCCCAGCATTTT.

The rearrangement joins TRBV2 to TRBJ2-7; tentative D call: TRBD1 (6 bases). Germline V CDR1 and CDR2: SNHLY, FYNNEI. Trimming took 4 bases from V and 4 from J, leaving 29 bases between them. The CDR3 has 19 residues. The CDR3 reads CASSVSRDRLVSLSYEQYF. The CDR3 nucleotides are TGTGCCAGCAGTGTTTCAAGAGACAGGCTAGTTTCGTTATCGTACGAGCAGTACTTC.

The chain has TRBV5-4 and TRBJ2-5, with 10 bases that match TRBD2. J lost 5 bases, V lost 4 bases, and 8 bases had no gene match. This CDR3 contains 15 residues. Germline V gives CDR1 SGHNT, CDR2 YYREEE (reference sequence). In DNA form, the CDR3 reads TGTGCCAGCAGCGATGAGCGGGAGGGCGGTGAGACCCAGTACTTC. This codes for CASSDEREGGETQYF.

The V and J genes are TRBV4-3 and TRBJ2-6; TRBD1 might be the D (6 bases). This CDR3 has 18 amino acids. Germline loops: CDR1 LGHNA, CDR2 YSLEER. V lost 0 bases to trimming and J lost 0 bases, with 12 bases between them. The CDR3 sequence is CASSQDHPTGSGANVLTF. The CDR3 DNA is TGCGCCAGCAGCCAAGATCACCCGACAGGCTCTGGGGCCAACGTCCTGACTTTC.